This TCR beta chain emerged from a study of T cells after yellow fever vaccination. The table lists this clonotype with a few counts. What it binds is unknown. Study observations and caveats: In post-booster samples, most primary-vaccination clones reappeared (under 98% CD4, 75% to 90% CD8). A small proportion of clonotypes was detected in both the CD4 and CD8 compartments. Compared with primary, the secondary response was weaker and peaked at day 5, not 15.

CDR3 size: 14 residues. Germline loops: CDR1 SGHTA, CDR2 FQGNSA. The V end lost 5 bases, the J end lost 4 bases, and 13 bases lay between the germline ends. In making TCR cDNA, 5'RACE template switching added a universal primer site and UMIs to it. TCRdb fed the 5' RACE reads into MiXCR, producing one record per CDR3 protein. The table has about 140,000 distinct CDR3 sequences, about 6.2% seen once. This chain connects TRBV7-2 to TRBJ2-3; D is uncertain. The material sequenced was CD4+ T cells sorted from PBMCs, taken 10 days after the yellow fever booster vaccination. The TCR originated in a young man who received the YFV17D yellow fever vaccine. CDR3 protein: CASSPSSVSDTQYF. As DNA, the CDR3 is TGTGCCAGCAGCCCCTCGAGCGTTTCAGATACGCAGTATTTT.